Each of the 23 T cell receptor beta chains below was sequenced from the same sample in a study of blood T cell repertoires in COVID-19. Clones were read by immunoSEQ multiplex PCR, and TCRdb kept only the in-frame ones, dropping some. The sample includes about 130,000 clones, 60% to 80% of them seen just once. The sequenced sample consisted of peripheral blood. All receptors come from a man aged 55 to 70 with acute or convalescent COVID-19.

The chain combines TRBV5-4 with TRBJ1-2; D uncertain. This CDR3 contains 11 residues. The V end was cut by 3 bases, the J end by 3 bases, with 3 bases between. CDR1 and CDR2 from the germline V gene are SGHNT and YYREEE (reference sequence). The DNA for the CDR3 is TGTGCCAGCAGCTCAGACTATGGCTACACCTTC. Protein: CASSSDYGYTF.

The V and J genes are TRBV30 and TRBJ2-5; D is uncertain. Germline V gives CDR1 GTSNPN, CDR2 SVGIG (reference sequence). CDR3 size: 11 residues. With 1 base removed from V and 3 bases from J, the gap between germline ends came to 3 bases. CDR3 sequence reads: CAWSGEETQYF. CDR3 in DNA: TGTGCCTGGAGTGGCGAAGAGACCCAGTACTTC.

This sequence joins TRBV4-1 and TRBJ2-7; 9 positions match TRBD2. Germline CDR1 MGHRA, CDR2 YSYEKL. With 0 bases clipped from V and 3 bases from J, the junction kept 6 bases outside the gene matches. This CDR3 contains 16 residues. The chain's CDR3 is CASSQDRPSGVYEQYF. CDR3 nucleotides: TGCGCCAGCAGCCAAGATCGACCTAGCGGGGTCTACGAGCAGTACTTC.

This clone was counted a few times. One junction end disagrees with the germline gene, perhaps due to a read error. The chain couples TRBV29-1 to TRBJ1-2; D unresolved. From germline, CDR1 is SQVTM and CDR2 ANQGSEA. The CDR3 sequence is 15 residues long. The CDR3 spells CSVEDTRPGNYGYTF. DNA for the CDR3: TGCAGCGTCGAAGATACCCGACCGGGAAACTATGGCTACACCTTC.

The genes are TRBV11-2 and TRBJ1-2; 7 bases fit TRBD1. Germline lookup yields CDR1 SGHAT and CDR2 FQNNGV. This CDR3 has 12 amino acids. V lost 4 bases, J lost 9 bases, and 5 bases stayed unmatched. CDR3 nucleotides: TGTGCCAGCAGCTCGTCGGGACAGAGCTACACCTTC. Translated, it gives CASSSSGQSYTF.

The rearrangement links TRBV19 to TRBJ2-1; 9 nucleotides align to TRBD2. V shed 6 bases, J shed 1 base, and the junction held 4 bases outside the gene matches. The CDR3 has 15 residues. The germline V gene has CDR1 LNHDA and CDR2 SQIVND (reference sequence). CDR3 loop: CASRRTSESYNEQFF. CDR3 coding DNA: TGTGCCAGTAGACGGACTAGCGAGTCCTACAATGAGCAGTTCTTC.

The chain has TRBV30 and TRBJ2-1; tentatively, D is TRBD2 (5 bases). The CDR3 loop spans 14 amino acids. Germline V CDR1 and CDR2: GTSNPN, SVGIG (reference sequence). V lost 4 bases, J lost 5 bases, and 15 bases lay in between. The CDR3 sequence: CAWKLGLSNNEQFF. As DNA, the CDR3 is TGTGCCTGGAAACTAGGTCTTTCTAACAATGAGCAGTTCTTC.

This clone was recorded once. In DNA, the CDR3 is TGTGCCAGTAGTATAGGTCTGCTACCCACAGATACGCAGTATTTT. Encoded protein: CASSIGLLPTDTQYF. This rearrangement joins TRBV19 to TRBJ2-3; no clear D. The V end lost 1 base, the J end lost 2 bases, and 10 bases lay between the germline ends. This CDR3 region has 15 residues. CDR1 and CDR2 (germline): LNHDA, SQIVND (reference sequence).

The chain's CDR3 is CASGRQGVEEKLFF. CDR3 sequence (DNA): TGTGCTAGTGGGCGCCAGGGGGTAGAGGAAAAACTGTTTTTT. The genes are TRBV12-5 and TRBJ1-4; 7 bases align to TRBD1. The CDR3 has 14 residues. The trim removed 6 bases at V and 8 bases at J, leaving 9 bases unmatched. CDR1 and CDR2 from the germline V gene are LGHNT and FRNRAP. The variable domain in full, completed from reference TRBV12-5 and TRBJ1-4, reads DARVTQTPRHKVTEMGQEVTMRCQPILGHNTVFWYRQTMMQGLELLAYFRNRAPLDDSGMPKDRFSAEMPDATLATLKIQPSEPRDSAVYFCASGRQGVEEKLFFGSGTQLSVL.

This rearrangement joins TRBV5-1 to TRBJ2-3; 7 bases map to TRBD2. V shed 4 bases and J 0 bases; nucleotides not matched to a gene: 11. The germline V gene encodes CDR1 SGHRS and CDR2 YFSETQ. This CDR3 contains 17 residues. This chain's CDR3 is CASSLGTSSGSTDTQYF. CDR3 DNA sequence: TGCGCCAGCAGCCTGGGGACGTCTAGCGGAAGCACAGATACGCAGTATTTT.

This chain links TRBV7-3 with TRBJ2-1; D is possibly TRBD1 (7 bases). The V end lost 5 bases, the J end lost 8 bases, and 13 bases lay between the germline ends. The CDR3 consists of 13 residues. Per germline, CDR1 SGHTA and CDR2 FQGTGA. The CDR3: CASSIQGEDEQFF. For the CDR3, the DNA is TGTGCCAGCAGCATCCAGGGGGAGGATGAGCAGTTCTTC.

The CDR3 spells CASGQNNEQYF. The CDR3 region has the DNA TGTGCCAGTGGACAGAATAACGAGCAGTACTTC. The chain links TRBV9 to TRBJ2-7, with TRBD1 as a possible D gene (6 bases). The CDR3 has 11 residues. Germline V gives CDR1 SGDLS, CDR2 YYNGEE. With 8 bases removed from V and 5 bases from J, the gap between germline ends came to 11 bases.

The V gene is TRBV27, the J gene TRBJ2-4; 8 positions agree with TRBD1. Germline V gene lookup returns CDR1 MNHEY and CDR2 SMNVEV (reference sequence). Germline trimming cut 6 bases from V and 7 bases from J; bases unmatched to any gene: 5. The CDR3 totals 13 residues. CDR3 in amino acids: CASSPDRANIQYF. DNA for the CDR3: TGTGCCAGCAGCCCGGACAGGGCGAACATTCAGTACTTC.

The J gene is TRBJ2-3, the V gene TRBV5-1, with 12 bases identical to TRBD2. The junction had 5 bases not matched to a gene; V was cut back by 5 bases and J by 4 bases. Germline V gives CDR1 SGHRS, CDR2 YFSETQ. The CDR3 has 15 amino acids. The CDR3 bases are TGCGCCAGCAGACCTCTAGCGGGGGGGCCAGATACGCAGTATTTT. Translated, it gives CASRPLAGGPDTQYF. The variable domain in full, with the rest retrieved from reference TRBV5-1 and TRBJ2-3, is KAGVTQTPRYLIKTRGQQVTLSCSPISGHRSVSWYQQTPGQGLQFLFEYFSETQRNKGNFPGRFSGRQFSNSRSEMNVSTLELGDSALYLCASRPLAGGPDTQYFGPGTRLTVL.

J is TRBJ2-7 and V is TRBV28; maybe TRBD1 (5 bases). Trimming shortened V by 5 bases and J by 6 bases, and 11 bases separated the two germline ends. The CDR3 sequence is 12 residues long. The germline gives CDR1 MDHEN, CDR2 SYDVKM. CDR3 nucleotide sequence: TGTGCCAGCAGTCCGGACACCCGCGAGCAGTACTTC. Protein product: CASSPDTREQYF.

The chain uses TRBV27 and TRBJ1-4; unclear D gene. Germline V lookup: CDR1 MNHEY, CDR2 SMNVEV (reference sequence). With 5 bases removed from V and 7 bases from J, the gap between germline ends came to 11 bases. The CDR3 has 13 amino acids. The CDR3 loop is CASSGGGIEKLFF. The CDR3 nucleotides read TGTGCCAGCAGTGGAGGAGGGATTGAAAAACTGTTTTTT.

CDR3 coding DNA: TGTGCCAGCAGTGAATGGGCTAGCAGAGGGAAAACAGACATTCAGTACTTC. This translates into CASSEWASRGKTDIQYF. V usage is TRBV6-1 and J usage is TRBJ2-4; weak D call: TRBD2 (5 bases). The CDR3 covers 17 residues. CDR1 is MNHNS, CDR2 SASEGT, per germline. Trimming cost V 2 bases and J 8 bases, with 22 bases left between them.

With regard to this clone: Other DNA sequences within the sample encode an identical CDR3. This chain uses TRBV15 with TRBJ2-7, with TRBD2 as a possible D gene (6 bases). V lost 0 bases and J lost 4, with 7 bases in between. The CDR3 consists of 13 residues. Germline V gene data show CDR1 as LNHNV and CDR2 as YYDKDF (reference sequence). CDR3 coding DNA: TGTGCCACCAGCAGAGATGGGGGGTACGAGCAGTACTTC. Its translation: CATSRDGGYEQYF.

Written as DNA, the CDR3 is TGCAGCGCTCCCAGGGAAGCAGGGGACGGACCATATGGCTACACCTTC. This translates into CSAPREAGDGPYGYTF. The chain couples TRBV29-1 to TRBJ1-2, with a tentative D call TRBD1 (6 bases). CDR3 length: 16 amino acids. Deletions cut 7 bases from V and 5 bases from J, with 26 bases between. Germline V CDR1 and CDR2: SQVTM, ANQGSEA.

Only a few counts were recorded for this clone. CDR3 bases: TGTGCCAGCAGGCGGCCGGGAGCGGATGAAAAACTGTTTTTT. This gives the protein CASRRPGADEKLFF. The chain recombines TRBV27 with TRBJ1-4; unclear D gene. V was pared by 6 bases and J by 6 bases, with 14 bases between. The CDR3 spans 14 residues. The germline V gene encodes CDR1 MNHEY and CDR2 SMNVEV (reference sequence).

The CDR3 spells CASSPQGGGYTF. DNA of the CDR3: TGTGCCAGTAGTCCCCAGGGAGGCGGCTACACCTTC. The chain combines TRBV19 with TRBJ1-2, with D perhaps TRBD1 (5 bases). V gave up 5 bases and J gave up 8 bases, with 12 bases separating them. CDR1 and CDR2 from the germline V gene are LNHDA and SQIVND (reference sequence). CDR3 length equals 12 residues. The full variable domain, in which reference TRBV19 and TRBJ1-2 provide the parts outside the CDR3, is DGGITQSPKYLFRKEGQNVTLSCEQNLNHDAMYWYRQDPGQGLRLIYYSQIVNDFQKGDIAEGYSVSREKKESFPLTVTSAQKNPTAFYLCASSPQGGGYTFGSGTRLTVV.

The chain recombines TRBV5-1 with TRBJ1-4; TRBD1 matches 8 bases. CDR1 and CDR2 (germline): SGHRS, YFSETQ. The CDR3 loop spans 14 amino acids. J was trimmed by 7 bases and V by 2 bases; bases with no gene match: 4. CDR3 bases: TGCGCCAGCAGCTTCCGGGACAGGACTGAAAAACTGTTTTTT. This translates into CASSFRDRTEKLFF.

This clone was found a few times. This chain connects TRBV4-1 to TRBJ1-2; no firm D call. Germline V lookup: CDR1 MGHRA, CDR2 YSYEKL. The germline V and J ends were trimmed by 0 bases and 8 bases, with 19 bases remaining between them. The CDR3 loop spans 16 amino acids. The CDR3 nucleotides read TGCGCCAGCAGCCAAGAGAGGGTCGGCAGGCTCTGGGGCTACACCTTC. Translation: CASSQERVGRLWGYTF.